The clone carrying this T cell receptor (beta chain) was counted only a few times. This entry belongs to a study of blood T cell repertoires in COVID-19. At the level of the study: Acute and convalescent COVID-19 samples came from the United States, Italy and Spain.

The ends were cut back, 2 bases at V and 0 bases at J, with 4 bases in the middle. Per the germline V gene, CDR1 is LGHDT and CDR2 is YNNKEL (reference sequence). The CDR3 length is 14 residues. Profiled with immunoSEQ multiplex PCR; TCRdb holds only in-frame clones, not every one. The sample records 150,000 to 200,000 clones, 81% being singletons. Source material: peripheral blood. The receptor was derived from a human donor in a cohort sampled during active COVID-19. The chain joins TRBV3-1 (or the pseudogene TRBV3-2) to TRBJ1-4, with D unresolved. This CDR3 reads CASSQLPTNEKLFF. Here the CDR3 DNA reads TGTGCCAGCAGCCAACTCCCAACTAATGAAAAACTGTTTTTT.